This TCR beta chain is drawn from a study of CXCR3 chemokines and chemotherapy response in bladder cancer. A single record per CDR3 protein comes from TCRdb applying MiXCR to the PCR reads. The profile shows thousands of distinct CDR3 sequences, about a sixth of them singletons. By its share, this clonotype is medium-sized. This CDR3 is 16 amino acids long. Per the germline V gene, CDR1 is SGHNT and CDR2 is YYREEE (reference sequence). Trimming cost V 4 bases and J 6 bases, with 20 bases left between them. This receptor was obtained from a human donor with bladder cancer that responded to neoadjuvant chemotherapy. Specimen collection occurred from a patient whose treatment included neoadjuvant chemotherapy. The chain joins TRBV5-4 to TRBJ2-1; the D gene is possibly TRBD1 (5 bases). The CDR3 sequence: CASSPPGARSPNEQFF. Here the CDR3 DNA reads TGTGCCAGCAGCCCCCCTGGGGCGCGGTCTCCCAATGAGCAGTTCTTC.